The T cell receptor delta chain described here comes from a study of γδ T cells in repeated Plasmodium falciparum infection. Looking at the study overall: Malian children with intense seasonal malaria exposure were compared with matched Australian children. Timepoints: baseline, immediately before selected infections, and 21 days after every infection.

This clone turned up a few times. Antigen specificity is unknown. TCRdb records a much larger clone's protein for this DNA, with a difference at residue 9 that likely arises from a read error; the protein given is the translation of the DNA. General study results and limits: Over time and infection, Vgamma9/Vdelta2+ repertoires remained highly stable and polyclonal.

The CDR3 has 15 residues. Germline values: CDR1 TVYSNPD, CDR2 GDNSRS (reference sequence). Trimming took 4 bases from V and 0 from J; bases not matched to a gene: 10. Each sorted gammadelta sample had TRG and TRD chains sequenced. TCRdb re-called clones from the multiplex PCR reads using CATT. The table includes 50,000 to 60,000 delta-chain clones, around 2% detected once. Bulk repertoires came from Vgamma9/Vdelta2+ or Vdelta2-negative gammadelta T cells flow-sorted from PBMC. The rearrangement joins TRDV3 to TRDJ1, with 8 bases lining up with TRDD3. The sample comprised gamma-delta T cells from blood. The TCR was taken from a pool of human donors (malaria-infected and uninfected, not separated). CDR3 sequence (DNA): TGTGCCTCCCAGGGGGATAATCCGAACACCGATAAACTCATCTTT. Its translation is CASQGDNPNTDKLIF.